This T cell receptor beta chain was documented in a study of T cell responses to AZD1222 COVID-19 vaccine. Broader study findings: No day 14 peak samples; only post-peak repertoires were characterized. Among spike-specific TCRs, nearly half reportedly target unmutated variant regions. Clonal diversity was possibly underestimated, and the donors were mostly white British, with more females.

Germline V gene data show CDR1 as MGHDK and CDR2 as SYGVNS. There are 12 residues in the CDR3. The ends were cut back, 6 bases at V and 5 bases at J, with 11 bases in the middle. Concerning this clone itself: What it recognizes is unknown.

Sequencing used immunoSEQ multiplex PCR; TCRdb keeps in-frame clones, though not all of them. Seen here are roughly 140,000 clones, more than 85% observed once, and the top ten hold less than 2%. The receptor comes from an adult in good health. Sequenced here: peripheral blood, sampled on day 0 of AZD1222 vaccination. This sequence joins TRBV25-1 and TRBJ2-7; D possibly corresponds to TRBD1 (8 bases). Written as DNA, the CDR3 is TGTGCCAGCAGACAGGGGGGGGACGAGCAGTACTTC. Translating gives CASRQGGDEQYF.